This entry is about one TCR beta chain. The antigen is not known. This sample is part of a study of cytomegalovirus exposure and HLA in healthy donors. Trimming at V came to 3 bases and at J to 1 base, leaving 9 bases not matched to a gene. Per germline, CDR1 LNHNV and CDR2 YYDKDF (reference sequence). The CDR3 has 17 amino acids. It was with 60 Vbeta and 13 Jbeta primers that the PCR ran. Generated by immunoSEQ multiplex PCR, the TCRdb table keeps only in-frame clones and is missing some. The sample records under 200,000 clones, 70% to 90% being singletons. Points from the study as a whole: The CMV antigen specificity of three CMV-associated chains was confirmed through in vitro analysis.

The receptor was isolated from a woman aged 25 to 39 in good health and CMV-seronegative. The sequenced sample was PBMCs. The J gene is TRBJ2-7, the V gene TRBV15, with 10 nucleotides matching TRBD2. CDR3: CATSRSRTSGTSYEQYF. CDR3 sequence (DNA): TGTGCCACCAGCAGGTCCCGAACTAGCGGGACTTCCTACGAGCAGTACTTC.